This is a list of T cell receptor beta chains from one sample in a study of T cell responses to AZD1222 COVID-19 vaccine. TCRdb's copy holds only in-frame clones and misses some; the assay was immunoSEQ multiplex PCR. Altogether some 170,000 clones are present, just over 90% being singletons, with the ten largest covering around 4%. This sample comprised peripheral blood, obtained on day 0 of MenACWY control vaccination. The receptors were sampled from an adult in good health. CDR3s include the opening cysteine and the closing phenylalanine or tryptophan. Fields, in order: D gene, V gene, J gene, clone size, CDR3 protein, CDR3 DNA. The D gene is left open where the match is weak. Where a row states a size, it is once, few, many or the class of an expanded clone; other rows omit it.

D gene: -; V gene: TRBV9; J gene: TRBJ1-3; clone size: -; CDR3 protein: CASSVGVVRGPSGNTIYF; CDR3 DNA: TGTGCCAGCAGCGTAGGGGTCGTGAGGGGACCGTCTGGAAACACCATATATTTT
D gene: TRBD1; V gene: TRBV5-1; J gene: TRBJ2-5; clone size: once; CDR3 protein: CASSLRQGLETQYF; CDR3 DNA: TGCGCCAGCAGCCTACGACAGGGGTTGGAGACCCAGTACTTC
D gene: -; V gene: TRBV9; J gene: TRBJ2-1; clone size: -; CDR3 protein: CASSAEDRGSYNEQFF; CDR3 DNA: TGTGCCAGCAGCGCCGAAGACCGTGGCTCCTACAATGAGCAGTTCTTC
D gene: -; V gene: TRBV5-5; J gene: TRBJ2-7; clone size: -; CDR3 protein: CASSPTPQRRTYEQYF; CDR3 DNA: TGTGCCAGCAGCCCGACTCCCCAGCGGAGAACCTACGAGCAGTACTTC
D gene: TRBD2; V gene: TRBV11-3; J gene: TRBJ2-7; clone size: -; CDR3 protein: CASSSFSSGRVSEQYF; CDR3 DNA: TGTGCCAGCAGCTCCTTTAGTAGCGGGAGGGTCTCCGAGCAGTACTTC
D gene: -; V gene: TRBV11-3; J gene: TRBJ2-7; clone size: -; CDR3 protein: CASSGGGAYEQYF; CDR3 DNA: TGTGCCAGCAGCGGAGGAGGGGCCTACGAGCAGTACTTC
D gene: -; V gene: TRBV30; J gene: TRBJ1-1; clone size: -; CDR3 protein: CAWSTGLREAFF; CDR3 DNA: TGTGCCTGGAGTACAGGGCTTCGTGAAGCTTTCTTT
D gene: -; V gene: TRBV9; J gene: TRBJ2-1; clone size: -; CDR3 protein: CASSELGSYNEQFF; CDR3 DNA: TGTGCCAGCAGCGAACTAGGATCGTACAATGAGCAGTTCTTC
D gene: -; V gene: TRBV11-2; J gene: TRBJ2-2; clone size: -; CDR3 protein: CASSLDSGSDTGELFF; CDR3 DNA: TGTGCCAGCAGCTTAGATTCAGGGTCGGATACCGGGGAGCTGTTTTTT
D gene: -; V gene: TRBV6-5; J gene: TRBJ2-1; clone size: -; CDR3 protein: CASRAPGHRPFF; CDR3 DNA: TGTGCCAGCAGAGCTCCGGGACACCGCCCGTTCTTC
D gene: -; V gene: TRBV7-9; J gene: TRBJ2-7; clone size: -; CDR3 protein: CASSLAGSAPYEQYF; CDR3 DNA: TGTGCCAGCAGCTTAGCGGGCAGTGCACCCTACGAGCAGTACTTC
D gene: TRBD2; V gene: TRBV7-9; J gene: TRBJ2-7; clone size: once; CDR3 protein: CASSQSGIVHEQYF; CDR3 DNA: TGTGCCAGCAGCCAGAGCGGGATTGTCCACGAGCAGTACTTC
D gene: TRBD1; V gene: TRBV5-1; J gene: TRBJ1-6; clone size: once; CDR3 protein: CASSPVGGQYNSPLHF; CDR3 DNA: TGCGCCAGCAGCCCGGTGGGGGGACAGTATAATTCACCCCTCCACTTT
D gene: TRBD2; V gene: TRBV28; J gene: TRBJ2-7; clone size: -; CDR3 protein: CASSLGLAGGGQYF; CDR3 DNA: TGTGCCAGCAGTTTGGGGCTAGCGGGAGGGGGGCAGTACTTC
D gene: TRBD1; V gene: TRBV5-1; J gene: TRBJ1-1; clone size: -; CDR3 protein: CASSPGGRDTEAFF; CDR3 DNA: TGCGCCAGCAGCCCAGGGGGCCGGGACACTGAAGCTTTCTTT
D gene: -; V gene: TRBV11-3; J gene: TRBJ1-6; clone size: -; CDR3 protein: CASRGPGQLNSPLHF; CDR3 DNA: TGTGCCAGCAGGGGACCGGGACAACTAAATTCACCCCTCCACTTT
D gene: -; V gene: TRBV15; J gene: TRBJ2-6; clone size: few; CDR3 protein: CATSSRDRTRANVLTF; CDR3 DNA: TGTGCCACCAGCAGCCGGGACCGCACTCGGGCCAACGTCCTGACTTTC
D gene: -; V gene: TRBV6-5; J gene: TRBJ1-5; clone size: -; CDR3 protein: CASRDTQGSNQPQHF; CDR3 DNA: TGTGCCAGCAGGGACACACAGGGCAGCAATCAGCCCCAGCATTTT
D gene: -; V gene: TRBV18; J gene: TRBJ2-1; clone size: -; CDR3 protein: CASSPRTTANEQFF; CDR3 DNA: TGTGCCAGCTCACCACGGACCACAGCCAATGAGCAGTTCTTC
D gene: -; V gene: TRBV12-3/TRBV12-4; J gene: TRBJ1-1; clone size: few; CDR3 protein: CASSLLVVAEAFF; CDR3 DNA: TGTGCCAGCAGTTTGTTAGTAGTCGCTGAAGCTTTCTTT
D gene: -; V gene: TRBV7-9; J gene: TRBJ2-7; clone size: once; CDR3 protein: CASSLEGPGQYF; CDR3 DNA: TGTGCCAGCAGCTTAGAAGGGCCGGGGCAGTACTTC
D gene: -; V gene: TRBV7-6; J gene: TRBJ2-5; clone size: -; CDR3 protein: CASSRIPGETQYF; CDR3 DNA: TGTGCCAGCAGCCGGATCCCTGGAGAGACCCAGTACTTC
D gene: TRBD1; V gene: TRBV27; J gene: TRBJ2-1; clone size: -; CDR3 protein: CASRLRQGANNEQFF; CDR3 DNA: TGTGCCAGCAGACTTCGACAGGGGGCTAACAATGAGCAGTTCTTC
D gene: TRBD2; V gene: TRBV15; J gene: TRBJ2-5; clone size: -; CDR3 protein: CATSRKAGGYQETQYF; CDR3 DNA: TGTGCCACCAGCAGAAAAGCGGGAGGGTACCAAGAGACCCAGTACTTC